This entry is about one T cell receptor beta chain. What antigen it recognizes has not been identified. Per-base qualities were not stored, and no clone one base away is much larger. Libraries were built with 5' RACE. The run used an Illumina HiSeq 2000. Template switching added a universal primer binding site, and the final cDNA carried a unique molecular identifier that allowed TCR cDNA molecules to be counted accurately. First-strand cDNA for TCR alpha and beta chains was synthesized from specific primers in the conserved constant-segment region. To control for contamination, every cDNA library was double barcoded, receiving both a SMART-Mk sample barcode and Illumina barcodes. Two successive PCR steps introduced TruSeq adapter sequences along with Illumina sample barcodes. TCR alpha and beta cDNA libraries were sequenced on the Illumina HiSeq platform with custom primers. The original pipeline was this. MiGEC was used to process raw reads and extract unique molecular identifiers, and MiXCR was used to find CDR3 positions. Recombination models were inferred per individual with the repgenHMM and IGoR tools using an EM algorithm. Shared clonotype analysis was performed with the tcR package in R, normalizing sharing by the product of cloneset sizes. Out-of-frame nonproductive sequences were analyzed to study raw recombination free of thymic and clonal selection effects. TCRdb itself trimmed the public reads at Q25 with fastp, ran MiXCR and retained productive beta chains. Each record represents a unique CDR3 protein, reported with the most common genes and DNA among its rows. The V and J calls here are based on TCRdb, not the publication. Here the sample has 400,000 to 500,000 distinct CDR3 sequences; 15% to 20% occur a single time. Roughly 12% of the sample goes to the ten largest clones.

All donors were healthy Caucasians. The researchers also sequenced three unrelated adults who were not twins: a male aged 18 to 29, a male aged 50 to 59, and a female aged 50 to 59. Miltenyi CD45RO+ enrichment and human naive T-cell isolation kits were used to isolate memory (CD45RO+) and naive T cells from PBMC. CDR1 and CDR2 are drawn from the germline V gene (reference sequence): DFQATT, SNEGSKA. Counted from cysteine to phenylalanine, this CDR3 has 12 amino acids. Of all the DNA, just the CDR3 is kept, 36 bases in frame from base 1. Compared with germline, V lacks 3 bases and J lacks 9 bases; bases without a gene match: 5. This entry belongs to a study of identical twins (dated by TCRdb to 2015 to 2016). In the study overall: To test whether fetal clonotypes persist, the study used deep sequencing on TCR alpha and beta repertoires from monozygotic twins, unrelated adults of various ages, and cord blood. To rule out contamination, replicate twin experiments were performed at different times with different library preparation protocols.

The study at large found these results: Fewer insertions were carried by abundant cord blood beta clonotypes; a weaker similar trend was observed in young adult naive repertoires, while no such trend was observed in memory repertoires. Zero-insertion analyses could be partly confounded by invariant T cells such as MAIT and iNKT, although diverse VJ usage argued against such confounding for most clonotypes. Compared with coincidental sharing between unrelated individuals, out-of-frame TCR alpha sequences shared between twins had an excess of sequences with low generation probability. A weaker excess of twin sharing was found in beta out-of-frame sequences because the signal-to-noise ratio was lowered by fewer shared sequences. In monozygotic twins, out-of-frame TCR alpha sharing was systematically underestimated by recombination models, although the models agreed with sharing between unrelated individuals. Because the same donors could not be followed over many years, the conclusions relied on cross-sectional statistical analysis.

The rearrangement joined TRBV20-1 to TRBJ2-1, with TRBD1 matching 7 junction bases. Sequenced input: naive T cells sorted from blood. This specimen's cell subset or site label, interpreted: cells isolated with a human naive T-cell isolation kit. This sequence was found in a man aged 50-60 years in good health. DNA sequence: TGCAGTGCTAGGCAGACAGGGACTGAGCAGTTCTTC. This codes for CSARQTGTEQFF.